A single sample gave rise to the 32 T cell receptor beta chains below, sequenced in a study of shared clonotypes between healthy human individuals. The data were produced by immunoSEQ multiplex PCR, yet TCRdb's version contains in-frame clones alone and is incomplete. The sample contains more than 450,000 clones, roughly 78% of which appear only once. Sequenced sample: PBMCs. The receptors were sampled from a woman between 40 and 55 years old in good health. Some clones in this sample may be carry-over from other donors' samples.

This clone was picked up a small number of times. The chain has TRBV19 and TRBJ1-1, with D maybe TRBD1 (6 bases). Germline V CDR1 and CDR2: LNHDA, SQIVND (reference sequence). The CDR3 covers 13 residues. The V end lost 3 bases, the J end lost 5 bases, and 10 bases lay between the germline ends. CDR3 in amino acids: CASSIRGRTEAFF. The CDR3 DNA reads TGTGCCAGTAGTATCAGGGGCCGGACTGAAGCTTTCTTT.

The chain couples TRBV28 to TRBJ2-3; 12 bases line up with TRBD2. Germline CDR1 and CDR2: MDHEN and SYDVKM. The CDR3 is made up of 14 amino acids. Unmatched junction bases numbered 2, after V lost 10 bases and J lost 0 bases. The CDR3 sequence: CATGLAGSTDTQYF. CDR3 nucleotide sequence: TGTGCCACCGGACTAGCGGGAAGCACAGATACGCAGTATTTT.

As for this clone: One junction end does not reproduce the germline sequence, and a read error may be involved. This sequence joins TRBV2 and TRBJ2-7; TRBD2 is a possible D gene (6 bases). Germline lookup yields CDR1 SNHLY and CDR2 FYNNEI. The CDR3 consists of 12 residues. The CDR3 is CASRRDSHEQYF. CDR3 bases: TGTGCCAGCAGGCGGGACTCCCACGAGCAGTACTTC.

The rearrangement joins TRBV7-9 to TRBJ2-1; D is unclear. This CDR3 spans 12 amino acids. Germline V gene lookup returns CDR1 SEHNR and CDR2 FQNEAQ (reference sequence). Between the trimmed V and J ends, which lost 3 bases and 10 bases, there was a span of 10 bases. As DNA, the CDR3 is TGTGCCAGCAGCTTCCCGGTAGGGGAGCAGTTCTTC. This codes for CASSFPVGEQFF.

This rearrangement joins TRBV29-1 to TRBJ2-2; D unresolved. Germline-derived CDR1 and CDR2 are SQVTM and ANQGSEA. The CDR3 has 12 residues. Trimming removed 0 bases at V and 9 bases at J, with 8 bases between. The CDR3 DNA reads as TGCAGCGTTGAAGATCTCCAACGGGAGCTGTTTTTT. Encoded protein: CSVEDLQRELFF.

The chain carries TRBV11-3 and TRBJ2-1; a possible D gene is TRBD2 (6 bases). The CDR3 totals 15 residues. From germline, CDR1 is SGHNT and CDR2 YENEEA. V was shortened by 5 bases and J by 2 bases, with 13 bases between the two germline ends. The CDR3 is CASSPRDSPYNEQFF. The CDR3 nucleotides are TGTGCCAGCAGCCCGAGGGACTCCCCCTACAATGAGCAGTTCTTC.

This chain uses TRBV9 with TRBJ2-1; D gene ambiguous. Germline CDR1 reads SGDLS; CDR2 reads YYNGEE. The CDR3 has 16 amino acids. With 3 bases removed from V and 0 bases from J, the gap between germline ends came to 13 bases. The CDR3 DNA reads as TGTGCCAGCAGCGCAAGACCGTCGAGCTCCTACAATGAGCAGTTCTTC. Its protein is CASSARPSSSYNEQFF.

This clone was found many times. This sequence joins TRBV27 and TRBJ2-7; 7 bases agree with TRBD1. Trimming at V came to 6 bases and at J to 3 bases, leaving 14 bases not matched to a gene. The germline CDR1 and CDR2 sequences are MNHEY and SMNVEV (reference sequence). The CDR3 totals 16 residues. The CDR3 sequence: CASRPWGTGTVYEQYF. CDR3 DNA sequence: TGTGCCAGCAGACCCTGGGGCACCGGGACAGTCTACGAGCAGTACTTC.

The V gene is TRBV27, the J gene TRBJ1-3; D may be TRBD1 (6 bases). The CDR3 is 15 amino acids. V was cut by 2 bases and J by 0 bases, with 8 bases left in between. CDR1 and CDR2 from the germline V gene are MNHEY and SMNVEV (reference sequence). As DNA, the CDR3 is TGTGCCAGCAGTTTAGACAGGAGCTCTGGAAACACCATATATTTT. Protein product: CASSLDRSSGNTIYF.

V gene TRBV18 combines with J gene TRBJ2-1; D is unresolved. Germline CDR1 reads KGHSH; CDR2 reads LQKENI. CDR3 size: 14 residues. Trimming removed 0 bases at V and 4 bases at J, with 7 bases between. CDR3: CASSPPGPYNEQFF. CDR3 in DNA: TGTGCCAGCTCACCACCAGGGCCTTACAATGAGCAGTTCTTC.

CDR3 in amino acids: CASSSEVSSYNEQFF. DNA of the CDR3: TGTGCCAGCAGCTCTGAAGTAAGCTCCTACAATGAGCAGTTCTTC. The chain uses TRBV7-2 and TRBJ2-1; D is ambiguous. Germline loops: CDR1 SGHTA, CDR2 FQGNSA. V was pared by 4 bases and J by 0 bases, with 10 bases between. This CDR3 is 15 amino acids long.

Points on this clone: The same CDR3 can be traced to other DNA sequences in this sample. The chain uses TRBV28 and TRBJ1-1; D is perhaps TRBD1 (6 bases). There are 11 residues in the CDR3. Germline lookup yields CDR1 MDHEN and CDR2 SYDVKM. V dropped 6 bases and J dropped 7 bases, with 9 bases sitting between them. CDR3 loop: CASRDRGEAFF. CDR3 DNA: TGTGCCAGCAGGGACAGAGGTGAAGCTTTCTTT.

The gene calls are TRBV9 and TRBJ2-1; 8 positions match TRBD1. The germline V gene encodes CDR1 SGDLS and CDR2 YYNGEE. The CDR3 contains 16 residues. With V trimmed by 2 bases and J by 2 bases, 6 bases remained unmatched. The CDR3 DNA is TGTGCCAGCAGCGTTGGCAGGGGGCGGACCTACAATGAGCAGTTCTTC. Its translation is CASSVGRGRTYNEQFF.

The chain couples TRBV7-2 to TRBJ2-1; TRBD2 aligns across 7 bases. This CDR3 region has 15 residues. Trimming cost V 4 bases and J 7 bases; bases outside gene matches: 10. Germline assignment: CDR1 SGHTA and CDR2 FQGNSA. The CDR3 DNA reads as TGTGCCAGCAGCTCGAGCCCAGCGGGGCTAAATGAGCAGTTCTTC. It translates to CASSSSPAGLNEQFF.

The V call is TRBV28, the J call TRBJ2-1; perhaps D is TRBD1 or TRBD2 (11 bases each). The CDR3 is 20 residues long. The V end was cut by 10 bases, the J end by 7 bases, with 38 bases between. Germline CDR1 reads MDHEN; CDR2 reads SYDVKM. This chain's CDR3 is CATSSVRDRGTSGQGNEQFF. For the CDR3, the DNA is TGTGCCACCTCCTCAGTAAGGGACAGGGGGACTAGCGGACAGGGGAATGAGCAGTTCTTC.

This clone was observed a single time. The chain carries TRBV20-1 and TRBJ1-1; weak D call: TRBD1 (5 bases). V was shortened by 6 bases and J by 11 bases, with 16 bases between the two germline ends. Germline V gene lookup returns CDR1 DFQATT and CDR2 SNEGSKA (reference sequence). The CDR3 is 11 amino acids. DNA of the CDR3: TGCAGTGCCCCCGGGACTGCGCGGGCTTTCTTT. Its translation: CSAPGTARAFF.

This chain uses TRBV28 with TRBJ1-2; D call uncertain. This CDR3 spans 12 amino acids. Deletions cut 11 bases from V and 3 bases from J, with 13 bases between. The germline V gene encodes CDR1 MDHEN and CDR2 SYDVKM. The CDR3 here is CAGGRPYYGYTF. CDR3 nucleotide sequence: TGTGCCGGCGGCAGGCCTTACTATGGCTACACCTTC.

The J gene is TRBJ1-4, the V gene TRBV6-1, with TRBD1 identical over 8 bases. Per the germline V gene, CDR1 is MNHNS and CDR2 is SASEGT. V was clipped by 6 bases and J by 7 bases; unmatched bases: 10. The CDR3 spans 15 residues. The CDR3 loop is CASRVPGQATEKLFF. Written as DNA, the CDR3 is TGTGCCAGCAGGGTTCCGGGACAGGCGACTGAAAAACTGTTTTTT.

The table lists this clone with a count of one. The chain combines TRBV18 with TRBJ2-3; 7 positions match TRBD2. In germline, CDR1 is KGHSH, CDR2 LQKENI. V lost 4 bases and J lost 4; bases outside the gene matches: 8. The CDR3 is 15 residues long. CDR3 protein: CASSLSRGSPDTQYF. The CDR3 DNA follows: TGTGCCAGCTCACTATCCCGCGGGAGCCCAGATACGCAGTATTTT.

The V gene is TRBV5-1, the J gene TRBJ2-1; no definite D call. The CDR3 spans 14 residues. Germline V CDR1 and CDR2: SGHRS, YFSETQ. Trimming took off 4 bases at V and 0 bases at J, with 8 bases between the two ends. CDR3 DNA sequence: TGCGCCAGCAGCCCCTTAGACTCCTACAATGAGCAGTTCTTC. Its translation: CASSPLDSYNEQFF.

This clone has more than one count but fewer than ten. This chain joins TRBV11-1 and TRBJ2-7; either TRBD1 or TRBD2 may fit D (5 bases each). The CDR3 spans 12 residues. The germline gives CDR1 SGHAT, CDR2 FQDESV (reference sequence). Trimming took 5 bases from V and 4 from J, leaving 9 bases between them. The CDR3 spells CASSRGGYEQYF. The CDR3 region has the DNA TGTGCCAGCAGCCGGGGCGGGTACGAGCAGTACTTC.

In its sample, this clone was seen many times. J is TRBJ1-1 and V is TRBV28; TRBD1 matches 7 bases. In germline, CDR1 is MDHEN, CDR2 SYDVKM. The CDR3 totals 13 residues. J was trimmed by 7 bases and V by 1 base; bases with no gene match: 3. In nucleotides, the CDR3 is TGTGCCAGCAGTTTATCCGGGACAGTTGAAGCTTTCTTT. Translation gives CASSLSGTVEAFF.

The V and J genes are TRBV5-1 and TRBJ2-1; the D is unclear. Between the trimmed V and J ends, which lost 0 bases and 9 bases, there was a span of 13 bases. The CDR3 spans 14 residues. Germline assignment: CDR1 SGHRS and CDR2 YFSETQ. Written as DNA, the CDR3 is TGCGCCAGCAGCTTGGTCTCATTACAAACTGAGCAGTTCTTC. Amino acid sequence: CASSLVSLQTEQFF.

This clone came up once. The J gene is TRBJ2-7, the V gene TRBV11-1; 9 positions agree with TRBD1. V lost 2 bases, J lost 4 bases, and 6 bases stayed unmatched. This CDR3 is built from 15 residues. The V gene's germline CDR1 is SGHAT and CDR2 FQDESV (reference sequence). CDR3 region: CASSLLGTGFYEQYF. DNA for the CDR3: TGTGCCAGCAGCTTACTTGGGACAGGGTTTTACGAGCAGTACTTC. Combining the CDR3 with reference TRBV11-1 and TRBJ2-7 gives the whole variable domain EAEVAQSPRYKITEKSQAVAFWCDPISGHATLYWYRQILGQGPELLVQFQDESVVDDSQLPKDRFSAERLKGVDSTLKIQPAELGDSAMYLCASSLLGTGFYEQYFGPGTRLTVT.

The rearrangement uses TRBV4-1 and TRBJ2-7; D possibly matches TRBD1 or TRBD2 (5 bases each). This CDR3 comprises 17 residues. Germline CDR1 reads MGHRA; CDR2 reads YSYEKL. The V gene lost 1 base and the J gene lost 4 bases, with 20 bases spanning the gap. The CDR3 is CASSQGIRDPGRYEQYF. As DNA, the CDR3 is TGCGCCAGCAGCCAAGGTATAAGGGACCCGGGGAGATACGAGCAGTACTTC.

This chain uses TRBV28 with TRBJ2-2, with 10 bases identical to TRBD1. The CDR3 has 16 amino acids. Germline V gene lookup returns CDR1 MDHEN and CDR2 SYDVKM. V lost 5 bases, J lost 9 bases, and 12 bases stayed unmatched. CDR3 bases: TGTGCCAGCAGTCCTCCCGGGACAGGGGTTCTCAGGGAGCTGTTTTTT. Protein product: CASSPPGTGVLRELFF.

In nucleotides, the CDR3 is TGCAGCGTTGGGACGGGGGGAAAAAGCACCGGGGAGCTGTTTTTT. Protein product: CSVGTGGKSTGELFF. The V and J genes are TRBV29-1 and TRBJ2-2; 7 positions agree with TRBD2. CDR1 is SQVTM, CDR2 ANQGSEA, per germline. The CDR3 is 15 residues long. V lost 4 bases, J lost 4 bases, and 9 bases stayed unmatched.

Concerning this clone itself: Other DNA sequences in this specimen translate into the identical CDR3. The rearrangement uses TRBV9 and TRBJ2-1; D remains unclear. V lost 0 bases and J lost 1, with 5 bases in between. The CDR3 sequence is 14 residues long. The germline CDR1 and CDR2 sequences are SGDLS and YYNGEE. The CDR3 region has the DNA TGTGCCAGCAGCGTAGTCGGGTCCTACAATGAGCAGTTCTTC. Residues: CASSVVGSYNEQFF.

This rearrangement joins TRBV5-1 to TRBJ2-1; 8 bases agree with TRBD2. The V and J ends lost 4 bases and 7 bases, in that order; junction bases with no gene match: 13. In germline, CDR1 is SGHRS, CDR2 YFSETQ. This CDR3 is 16 amino acids long. The CDR3 is CASSLSTAGAWNEQFF. The CDR3 bases are TGCGCCAGCAGCCTCTCAACAGCGGGAGCTTGGAATGAGCAGTTCTTC.

In DNA, the CDR3 is TGCGCCAGCAGCCAAAAGGTGGAGGGACCAACAACTAACTTCTACGAGCAGTACTTC. This gives the protein CASSQKVEGPTTNFYEQYF. This chain connects TRBV4-1 to TRBJ2-7; D is possibly TRBD2 (6 bases). From germline, CDR1 is MGHRA and CDR2 YSYEKL. This CDR3 is 19 amino acids long. The V and J ends lost 2 bases and 3 bases respectively, with 26 bases between them.

This chain joins TRBV18 and TRBJ2-6, with TRBD1 matching 9 bases. The trim removed 3 bases at V and 2 bases at J, leaving 5 bases unmatched. Germline V gene data show CDR1 as KGHSH and CDR2 as LQKENI. The CDR3 runs to 17 residues. In DNA form, the CDR3 reads TGTGCCAGCTCACCGGGGACAGGGACGCCTGGGGCCAACGTCCTGACTTTC. Protein: CASSPGTGTPGANVLTF.

This CDR3 reads CASTQTGSHEQYF. The CDR3 DNA is TGTGCCAGCACACAAACAGGGTCCCACGAGCAGTACTTC. V and J are TRBV6-6 and TRBJ2-7; a weak D match, TRBD1 (6 bases). Germline CDR1 is MNHNY and CDR2 is SVGAGI (reference sequence). The CDR3 length is 13 residues. V was cut by 7 bases and J by 5 bases, with 15 bases left in between.